These T cell receptor beta chains were read from a single sample in a study of blood T cell repertoires in COVID-19. Sequencing used immunoSEQ multiplex PCR; TCRdb keeps in-frame clones, though not all of them. The repertoire consists of around 150,000 clones, with about nine tenths occurring once and the leading ten covering 8% to 11%. The sequencing sample was made of peripheral blood. Receptors originate from a man aged 45-60 years with active or convalescent COVID-19. The CDR3 runs from the conserved cysteine through the conserved F or W. D genes are given only for firm matches. Clone size is stated in some rows and not others, as once, few, many or a class when expanded.

cdr3_length,d_call,clone_size,v_call,j_call,cdr3_nt,cdr3_aa
11,.,.,TRBV2,TRBJ2-2,TGTGCCAGCAGATCGGTCGGGGAGCTGTTTTTT,CASRSVGELFF
14,.,.,TRBV4-3,TRBJ2-1,TGCGCCAGCAGCTCCCTAGTCCCTAACAATGAGCAGTTCTTC,CASSSLVPNNEQFF
18,.,.,TRBV28,TRBJ1-4,TGTGCCAGCAGTTTTCCGCTGGTGAGGGTTGCAACTAATGAAAAACTGTTTTTT,CASSFPLVRVATNEKLFF
17,.,.,TRBV19,TRBJ2-6,TGTGCCAGTAGTGTATCGACAGGATCCTCTGGGGCCAACGTCCTGACTTTC,CASSVSTGSSGANVLTF
15,TRBD1,few,TRBV15,TRBJ1-1,TGTGCCACCAGCAGAGATTGGGACAGGGCCACTGAAGCTTTCTTT,CATSRDWDRATEAFF
15,TRBD2,.,TRBV19,TRBJ2-1,TGTGCCAGTGACCGGACTAGCGGGACCCCAGCTAAGCAGTTCTTC,CASDRTSGTPAKQFF
14,TRBD2,.,TRBV5-1,TRBJ2-2,TGCGCCAGCAGACTAGCGGGAGACCCCGGGGAGCTGTTTTTT,CASRLAGDPGELFF
14,.,.,TRBV6-5,TRBJ1-1,TGTGCCAGCAGTAAATCTCACAGGAACACTGAAGCTTTCTTT,CASSKSHRNTEAFF
11,.,.,TRBV28,TRBJ1-2,TGTGCCAGCAGTCCTAGGGGGGGCTACACCTTC,CASSPRGGYTF
20,TRBD1,.,TRBV18,TRBJ2-6,TGTGCCAGCTCACCCTATGGGTCAGGGGGCTATATGTCTGGGGCCAACGTCCTGACTTTC,CASSPYGSGGYMSGANVLTF
16,TRBD1,.,TRBV7-9,TRBJ1-5,TGTGCCAGCAGCCCAGGCCGGACAGGGGGAAACCAGCCCCAGCATTTT,CASSPGRTGGNQPQHF
14,TRBD1,.,TRBV6-5,TRBJ2-7,TGTGCCACCATACCGTGGACAGGTTCCTACGAGCAGTACTTC,CATIPWTGSYEQYF
15,TRBD1,few,TRBV3-1/TRBV3-2,TRBJ1-6,TGTGCCAGCAGCCAAGGACAGGGGGCTCGTTCACCCCTCCACTTT,CASSQGQGARSPLHF
13,.,.,TRBV5-1,TRBJ1-1,TGCGCCAGCCTAGAGACCGGGGGCACTGAAGCTTTCTTT,CASLETGGTEAFF
12,.,many,TRBV9,TRBJ2-2,TGTGCCAGCAGTCAACGAGGCGGGGAGCTGTTTTTT,CASSQRGGELFF
16,TRBD2,.,TRBV19,TRBJ2-7,TGTGCCAGTAGTCCAATAGCGGGAGGGCCCTCCTACGAGCAGTACTTC,CASSPIAGGPSYEQYF
15,.,.,TRBV7-2,TRBJ1-1,TGTGCCAGCAGCTTAATGGACACCTTGGCCACTGAAGCTTTCTTT,CASSLMDTLATEAFF
15,TRBD1,.,TRBV29-1,TRBJ2-2,TGCAGCGTTTTCGGACAGGGGAGTTTTTCCGGGGAGCTGTTTTTT,CSVFGQGSFSGELFF
14,TRBD2,.,TRBV24-1,TRBJ2-3,TGTGCCACCAGTGATGGACGGGGGGATGATACGCAGTATTTT,CATSDGRGDDTQYF
13,TRBD1,.,TRBV6-6,TRBJ1-5,TGTGCCTCTTCCCCGACAGGGGAACAGCCCCAGCATTTT,CASSPTGEQPQHF
16,TRBD1,once,TRBV7-6,TRBJ2-7,TGTGCCAGCAGCCCCGGTCGGGGACAGGGAGTGTGGGAGCAGTACTTC,CASSPGRGQGVWEQYF
17,TRBD2,.,TRBV9,TRBJ2-7,TGTGCCAGCAGCCCCCACATTGGGAGCGGGGGCACCTACGAGCAGTACTTC,CASSPHIGSGGTYEQYF
14,TRBD2,.,TRBV5-4,TRBJ2-5,TGTGCCAGCAGCTTGGGGGGAGGGAAAGAGACCCAGTACTTC,CASSLGGGKETQYF
11,.,.,TRBV28,TRBJ1-1,TGTGCCAGCAGATATTACACTGAAGCTTTCTTT,CASRYYTEAFF
17,TRBD2,.,TRBV5-4,TRBJ2-1,TGTGCCAGCAGCGACCCCGGGACTAGCGGGAGTTACAATGAGCAGTTCTTC,CASSDPGTSGSYNEQFF
17,.,.,TRBV7-2,TRBJ1-6,TGTGCCAGCAGCACCTCGTTGGCCACTACCTATAATTCACCCCTCCACTTT,CASSTSLATTYNSPLHF
16,TRBD1,.,TRBV9,TRBJ2-7,TGTGCCAGCAGCGTAGGCCCAGGACAGGGTATCTTCGAGCAGTACTTC,CASSVGPGQGIFEQYF
14,.,.,TRBV2,TRBJ2-3,TGTGCCAGCCGGAGGGAGTGGGGCACAGATACGCAGTATTTT,CASRREWGTDTQYF
14,.,.,TRBV6-5,TRBJ1-6,TGTGCCAGCAGTTACGTTTTCTCGGGGACACCCCTCCACTTT,CASSYVFSGTPLHF
15,.,.,TRBV9,TRBJ1-1,TGTGCCAGCAGCGTACTGTCCCAGGGGCACACTGAAGCTTTCTTT,CASSVLSQGHTEAFF
14,.,.,TRBV6-2/TRBV6-3,TRBJ2-7,TGTGCCAGCAGTTACGGTCGGGGAATTGGCGAGCAGTACTTC,CASSYGRGIGEQYF
13,TRBD1,.,TRBV11-1,TRBJ2-7,TGTGCCAGCGCCGGGACAGACTCCTACGAGCAGTACTTC,CASAGTDSYEQYF
12,.,.,TRBV15,TRBJ2-7,TGTGCCACCAGCAGAGATTACTACGAGCAGTACTTC,CATSRDYYEQYF
14,TRBD1,once,TRBV7-2,TRBJ2-7,TGTGCCAGCAGCCAGGGACAGGGGCAATATGAGCAGTACTTC,CASSQGQGQYEQYF
13,.,.,TRBV28,TRBJ1-5,TGTGCCAGCAGTTTAGTAAGCAATCAGCCCCAGCATTTT,CASSLVSNQPQHF
14,.,.,TRBV7-2,TRBJ1-3,TGTGCCAGCAGTTTCCGGAGCTCTGGAAACACCATATATTTT,CASSFRSSGNTIYF
16,.,.,TRBV7-2,TRBJ2-1,TGTGCCAGCAGCCCGGACAGTTTGAGCTCCTACAATGAGCAGTTCTTC,CASSPDSLSSYNEQFF
13,.,.,TRBV19,TRBJ2-1,TGTGCCAGTAGTGCGGGACTCGGCAATGAGCAGTTCTTC,CASSAGLGNEQFF
13,.,.,TRBV5-4,TRBJ1-2,TGTGCCAGCAGCAGTCAGGGTAACTATGGCTACACCTTC,CASSSQGNYGYTF
15,.,.,TRBV14,TRBJ2-1,TGTGCCAGCAGCCACTGGGCCCGAGAGGGCAATGAGCAGTTCTTC,CASSHWAREGNEQFF
11,.,.,TRBV29-1,TRBJ1-3,TGCAGCGTTGATAGTGGAAACACCATATATTTT,CSVDSGNTIYF
17,.,.,TRBV4-2,TRBJ2-1,TGTGCCAGCAGCCAAGAAAGCAGTGGCGCTGGGGGGAATGAGCAGTTCTTC,CASSQESSGAGGNEQFF
16,.,.,TRBV9,TRBJ2-3,TGTGCCAGCAGCCTCAGGGTAGACACCCGCACAGATACGCAGTATTTT,CASSLRVDTRTDTQYF
14,.,few,TRBV5-4,TRBJ2-4,TGTGCCAGCAGCTTGCAGGGGCGTGGCAACATTCAGTACTTC,CASSLQGRGNIQYF
12,.,.,TRBV10-3,TRBJ1-1,TGTGCCATCAGGAGAGGGAACACTGAAGCTTTCTTT,CAIRRGNTEAFF
14,.,few,TRBV5-1,TRBJ1-4,TGCGCCAGCAGCTTGGGGCGGGGTGGTGAAAAACTGTTTTTT,CASSLGRGGEKLFF
13,.,.,TRBV10-1,TRBJ2-7,TGCGCCAGCAGTGTGGGCCCCTTCTACGAGCAGTACTTC,CASSVGPFYEQYF
15,.,.,TRBV18,TRBJ2-2,TGTGCCAGCTCGTCACAAAGCGTCGACTCCGGGGAGCTGTTTTTT,CASSSQSVDSGELFF
17,TRBD2,.,TRBV30,TRBJ2-3,TGTGCCTGGAGGGATCGGACTAGCGGGAGGCGCACAGATACGCAGTATTTT,CAWRDRTSGRRTDTQYF
12,.,.,TRBV11-2,TRBJ2-3,TGTGCCAGCAGCTCGTACACAGATACGCAGTATTTT,CASSSYTDTQYF
17,TRBD2,few,TRBV11-3,TRBJ2-2,TGTGCCAGCAGCTCCCGACCGACTAGCCTGCGCACCGGGGAGCTGTTTTTT,CASSSRPTSLRTGELFF
14,TRBD1,.,TRBV29-1,TRBJ1-4,TGCAGCGCAAACACCGGGACAGGGGGTGAAAAACTGTTTTTT,CSANTGTGGEKLFF
14,.,.,TRBV27,TRBJ1-4,TGTGCAGTCCCCGCCCGGGACACACTGGGGAAACTGTTTTTT,CAVPARDTLGKLFF
14,.,.,TRBV6-1,TRBJ2-7,TGTGCCAGCAGTGAGGCCGGACTATCAGCTGAGCAGTACTTC,CASSEAGLSAEQYF
16,.,.,TRBV6-5,TRBJ1-5,TGTGCCAGCAGTTACAACTTACCTGGAGCCAATCAGCCCCAGCATTTT,CASSYNLPGANQPQHF
14,.,.,TRBV5-1,TRBJ2-7,TGCGCCAGCAGCTTGGCGCAGGGTTCCTACGAGCAGTACTTC,CASSLAQGSYEQYF
13,TRBD2,.,TRBV28,TRBJ2-3,TGTGCCTCCCTCGGGGAGGGCCTAGATACGCAGTATTTT,CASLGEGLDTQYF
14,TRBD1,.,TRBV7-9,TRBJ2-5,TGTGCCAGCAGCATAACAGGGGTTGGTGAGACCCAGTACTTC,CASSITGVGETQYF
15,TRBD2,.,TRBV12-5,TRBJ2-1,TGTGCTAGTGGTTTTCTAGCGGGGTCCTACAATGAGCAGTTCTTC,CASGFLAGSYNEQFF
16,.,once,TRBV27,TRBJ1-2,TGTGCCAGCAGTTTATCGTTGGGGGCCCAGACCTATGGCTACACCTTC,CASSLSLGAQTYGYTF